Described below is a single TCR beta chain sequence and its context. What it binds is not known. This sample was taken from a study of CD8 T cells in ankylosing spondylitis. Germline V gene sequence: CDR1 ENHRY, CDR2 SYGVKD. This CDR3 has 13 residues. Trimming shortened V by 10 bases and J by 1 base, and 13 bases separated the two germline ends. Generation of TCR beta libraries employed quantitative 5'-RACE incorporating molecular barcodes. TCRdb re-called the 5' RACE reads through MiXCR, storing one row per CDR3 protein. The sample includes 250,000 to 300,000 distinct CDR3 sequences, 15% to 25% of them seen just once. Regarding the study as a whole: Enrichment of disease-linked clones was reportedly significant in matched ankylosing spondylitis synovial fluid. In the blood and synovial fluid of reactive arthritis, some motif variants had been previously reported.

What was sequenced was blood, either unsorted or a sorted T cell fraction (not recorded which). The origin of this receptor is a male donor with ankylosing spondylitis or in good health (not recorded which). The rearrangement joins TRBV10-3 to TRBJ2-5, with D maybe TRBD2 (6 bases). The DNA of the CDR3 is TGTGCCACCTTAGCGGTCCCCCAAGAGACCCAGTACTTC. The encoded protein is CATLAVPQETQYF.